What follows are 5 T cell receptor beta chains derived from one specimen sequenced in a study of cytomegalovirus exposure and HLA in healthy donors (dated by TCRdb to the late 2010s). Library preparation used the immunoSEQ multiplex PCR assay. TCRdb holds this immuneACCESS table with in-frame rearrangements only. Some clones are missing; in checked studies, unresolved V genes explain under half, and the rest has no known cause. The sample yields about 56,000 clones; 93% were counted once. The ten biggest clones cover approximately 1.7% of the sample. Sequencing was performed on PBMCs. These receptors were obtained from a woman aged 18-29 years in good health and CMV-seropositive.

This chain connects TRBV7-8 to TRBJ2-7; 7 nucleotides align to TRBD1. CDR1 is SGHVS and CDR2 is FQNEAQ in the germline V gene. The CDR3 spans 14 residues. Trimming took 5 bases from V and 5 from J; bases not matched to a gene: 9. CDR3 residues: CASSRGRLDNEQYF. In DNA, the CDR3 is TGTGCCAGCAGCAGGGGGCGGTTGGACAACGAGCAGTACTTC. Combining the CDR3 with reference TRBV7-8 and TRBJ2-7 gives the whole variable domain GAGVSQSPRYKVAKRGQDVALRCDPISGHVSLFWYQQALGQGPEFLTYFQNEAQLDKSGLPSDRFFAERPEGSVSTLKIQRTQQEDSAVYLCASSRGRLDNEQYFGPGTRLTVT.

V and J are TRBV5-1 and TRBJ2-7, with 8 bases that match TRBD1. The ends lost 0 bases at V and 5 bases at J; junction bases unmatched: 4. CDR1 and CDR2 (germline): SGHRS, YFSETQ. This CDR3 is built from 14 residues. The CDR3 bases are TGCGCCAGCAGCTTGGGACAGGGGCCCAACGAGCAGTACTTC. It is translated as CASSLGQGPNEQYF.

V is TRBV6-1 and J is TRBJ2-3; no firm D call. The length of the CDR3 is 14 residues. Germline V gene lookup returns CDR1 MNHNS and CDR2 SASEGT. Deletions cut 4 bases from V and 0 bases from J, with 8 bases between. Written as DNA, the CDR3 is TGTGCCAGCAGTGTCAAACAGAGCACAGATACGCAGTATTTT. Translation gives CASSVKQSTDTQYF.

The J gene is TRBJ2-5, the V gene TRBV21-1; the table gives TRBD2 as D, unverified against the DNA. TRBV21-1 is labeled a pseudogene. The CDR3 length is 19 residues. CDR3 residues: CASSKIRLAGGPWQETQYF. Here the CDR3 DNA reads TGTGCCAGCAGCAAAATCCGACTAGCGGGGGGGCCTTGGCAAGAGACCCAGTACTTC.

This chain links TRBV7-2 with TRBJ2-6; TRBD1 agrees at 10 bases. This CDR3 is built from 17 residues. From germline, CDR1 is SGHTA and CDR2 FQGNSA. J gave up 1 base and V 6 bases, and 6 bases lay outside the gene matches. DNA of the CDR3: TGTGCCAGCAGTCCGGGACAGGGGAGATCTGGGGCCAACGTCCTGACTTTC. The encoded protein is CASSPGQGRSGANVLTF.